The rows below give T cell receptor beta chains drawn from one sample of a study of blood T cell repertoires in COVID-19. Method: immunoSEQ multiplex PCR; TCRdb's copy keeps in-frame clones and lacks some. Of about 150,000 clones in the sample, around 81% were seen once. Sequencing input: peripheral blood. The origin of the receptors is a woman in her fifties or sixties with acute or convalescent COVID-19. Each CDR3 is given with its conserved first and last residue. The D gene is left open where the match is weak. Expanded clones are given a class, and other clones once, few, many or no size at all.

abundance	v_gene	d_gene	j_gene	CDR3nt	CDR3aa
once	TRBV2	NA	TRBJ2-7	TGTGCCAGCAGAGACGGACAGTTGGGCGAGCAGTACTTC	CASRDGQLGEQYF
NA	TRBV7-9	NA	TRBJ2-4	TGTGCCAGCAGGCCGACTTTCTCCCAAGCCAAAAACATTCAGTACTTC	CASRPTFSQAKNIQYF
NA	TRBV12-3/TRBV12-4	NA	TRBJ2-1	TGTGCCAGCACCCCGCGGGATGAGCAGTTCTTC	CASTPRDEQFF
NA	TRBV6-1	NA	TRBJ1-6	TGTGCCAGCAGTGAAGATAACAGAAGTTATAATTCACCCCTCCACTTT	CASSEDNRSYNSPLHF
NA	TRBV30	TRBD1	TRBJ1-6	TGTGCCTGGAGTGTCGGACAGGGACGGTATTCACCCCTCCACTTT	CAWSVGQGRYSPLHF
NA	TRBV27	NA	TRBJ1-2	TGTGCCAGCAGTTCGGCAGGGGATGATGGCTACACCTTC	CASSSAGDDGYTF
NA	TRBV7-9	TRBD1	TRBJ2-7	TGTGCCAGCAGCATCGACAGGGGCTACGAGCAGTACTTC	CASSIDRGYEQYF
NA	TRBV12-3/TRBV12-4	NA	TRBJ1-5	TGTGCCAGCAGCCCCCCGGGGAATCAGCCCCAGCATTTT	CASSPPGNQPQHF
NA	TRBV18	TRBD1	TRBJ1-1	TGTGCCAGCGCGCCGGGACAGGCCACTGAAGCTTTCTTT	CASAPGQATEAFF
NA	TRBV3-1/TRBV3-2	NA	TRBJ1-3	TGTGCCAGCAGCCAGAGGGGGTACGGATCTGGAAACACCATATATTTT	CASSQRGYGSGNTIYF
NA	TRBV7-8	TRBD1	TRBJ2-7	TGTGCCAGCAGCCAGGCGGGGACAGGGGGCGCGTACGAGCAGTACTTC	CASSQAGTGGAYEQYF
NA	TRBV5-4	NA	TRBJ1-1	TGTGCCAGCAGCTTGGGTAGAGGGTCGGATCCCACTGAAGCTTTCTTT	CASSLGRGSDPTEAFF
NA	TRBV6-5	NA	TRBJ2-1	TGTGCCAGCAGACAACCCGGGGGTGAGCAGTTCTTC	CASRQPGGEQFF
NA	TRBV2	NA	TRBJ2-2	TGTGCCAGCAGTGAGCAGGGACTTCAGAACACCGGGGAGCTGTTTTTT	CASSEQGLQNTGELFF
NA	TRBV6-1	TRBD1	TRBJ1-5	TGTGCCAGCAGTGAATTGTTAGGGGGCGAAGGCAATCAGCCCCAGCATTTT	CASSELLGGEGNQPQHF
NA	TRBV11-1	TRBD1	TRBJ1-1	TGTGCCAGCAGCCATGGACAGGGGACAGGTGAAGCTTTCTTT	CASSHGQGTGEAFF
few	TRBV6-5	NA	TRBJ1-4	TGTGCCAGCAGTTACTCGGGAGGGGAAAAACTGTTTTTT	CASSYSGGEKLFF
NA	TRBV5-4	NA	TRBJ2-3	TGTGCCAGCAGCTACGGACTCCCCTTAAGCACAGATACGCAGTATTTT	CASSYGLPLSTDTQYF
NA	TRBV5-4	NA	TRBJ1-6	TGTGCCAGCAGCTTGGAGGCAGGAGGAGACCTCCACTTT	CASSLEAGGDLHF
NA	TRBV3-1/TRBV3-2	TRBD1	TRBJ1-2	TGTGCCAGCAGCCAAGGGGACAGGACTAACTATGGCTACACCTTC	CASSQGDRTNYGYTF
NA	TRBV27	TRBD2	TRBJ2-1	TGTGCCAGCAGATACGGGGACTACTACAATGAGCAGTTCTTC	CASRYGDYYNEQFF
NA	TRBV19	NA	TRBJ1-3	TGTGCCAGTAGTCCGAACACAGGGTCCGGAAACACCATATATTTT	CASSPNTGSGNTIYF
NA	TRBV11-3	NA	TRBJ2-7	TGTGCCAGCAGCCGGAACAGGGACCACGAGCAGTACTTC	CASSRNRDHEQYF
once	TRBV7-9	NA	TRBJ2-3	TGTGCCAGCAGCGATTCAGGGGACACAGATACGCAGTATTTT	CASSDSGDTDTQYF
NA	TRBV6-5	NA	TRBJ2-7	TGTGCCAGCAGTTACGGCAGGGGACCCGTCGAGCAGTACTTC	CASSYGRGPVEQYF
NA	TRBV4-3	NA	TRBJ2-1	TGCGCCAGCAGCCAAGATGGAGGGACTGAGCAGTTCTTC	CASSQDGGTEQFF
NA	TRBV2	NA	TRBJ1-1	TGTGCCAGCAGTGAAGCGCTTACAGGGTTCATGAACACTGAAGCTTTCTTT	CASSEALTGFMNTEAFF
NA	TRBV20-1	NA	TRBJ2-7	TGCAGTGCTAGCGAGTCCTACGAGCAGTACTTC	CSASESYEQYF
NA	TRBV4-3	NA	TRBJ1-3	TGCGCCAGCAGCCAAGAAAACGTGGCTTATCGAAACACCATATATTTT	CASSQENVAYRNTIYF
NA	TRBV5-1	TRBD1	TRBJ2-3	TGCGCCAGCAGCTTGGGACAGGGATTTGATACGCAGTATTTT	CASSLGQGFDTQYF
NA	TRBV2	TRBD2	TRBJ2-3	TGTGCCAGCAGGGGGCCCCTTAACGGGGGGACCACAGATACGCAGTATTTT	CASRGPLNGGTTDTQYF
NA	TRBV18	NA	TRBJ1-2	TGTGCCAGCTCACTAGCGGCCGAGCCGGGCTATGGCTACACCTTC	CASSLAAEPGYGYTF
NA	TRBV21-1	NA	TRBJ2-6	NA	CASSGVGTGTPNVLTF
NA	TRBV18	TRBD2	TRBJ2-1	TGTGCCAGCTCACCAGGGACTCGCGGGGGGACGCATGAGCAGTTCTTC	CASSPGTRGGTHEQFF
NA	TRBV6-5	TRBD2	TRBJ2-3	TGTGCCAGCAGTTTGGAAGCGGGGGGGCCGCATACGCAGTATTTT	CASSLEAGGPHTQYF
NA	TRBV3-1/TRBV3-2	NA	TRBJ1-5	TGTGCCAGCAGTCATTCGGGTGGGAGTCAGCCCCAGCATTTT	CASSHSGGSQPQHF
NA	TRBV13	TRBD1	TRBJ2-7	TGTGCCAGCAGCCACCCCCCGACAGGGGGCGCCGAGCAGTACTTC	CASSHPPTGGAEQYF
few	TRBV25-1	NA	TRBJ2-5	TGTGCCAGCACACCCGGGGTCCAAGAGACCCAGTACTTC	CASTPGVQETQYF
NA	TRBV19	TRBD1	TRBJ2-7	TGTGCCAGTAGTATGAGCAGGGGGAGTGAAGAGCAGTACTTC	CASSMSRGSEEQYF
once	TRBV5-1	NA	TRBJ2-3	TGCGCCAGCAGCTTGGTACAGGGAGTCTTGTATTTT	CASSLVQGVLYF
NA	TRBV4-3	NA	TRBJ2-1	TGCGCCAGCAGCCAATCGCGGACTGGTAGGGACAATGAGCAGTTCTTC	CASSQSRTGRDNEQFF
NA	TRBV18	NA	TRBJ2-7	TGTGCCAGCTCACATTCACAGATTTACGAGCAGTACTTC	CASSHSQIYEQYF
NA	TRBV20-1	NA	TRBJ2-2	TGCAGTGCTAGTGGGATGGGACTGGGATCCAACACCGGGGAGCTGTTTTTT	CSASGMGLGSNTGELFF
NA	TRBV3-1/TRBV3-2	TRBD1	TRBJ1-4	TGTGCCAGCAGCTTTCGGACAGGGAGGCAAGAAAAACTGTTTTTT	CASSFRTGRQEKLFF
NA	TRBV19	TRBD1	TRBJ1-2	TGTGCCAGTAGTGGTGACAGGGCTGGTGACTATGGCTACACCTTC	CASSGDRAGDYGYTF
NA	TRBV28	TRBD1	TRBJ1-1	TGTGCCAGCAGCCAGCCGGGACAGGGCTTGGAGAACACTGAAGCTTTCTTT	CASSQPGQGLENTEAFF
once	TRBV25-1	TRBD1	TRBJ1-4	TGTGCCAGCAGCCCGACAGGGGAGTTTCGGGAAAAACTGTTTTTT	CASSPTGEFREKLFF
NA	TRBV7-6	NA	TRBJ2-1	TGTGCCAGCAGCTTCCGGGGGGGACAGGGCTTCTACAATGAGCAGTTCTTC	CASSFRGGQGFYNEQFF
NA	TRBV6-5	NA	TRBJ1-2	TGTGCCAGCAGTTACTCTATATTGACAGAGAACGGCTACACCTTC	CASSYSILTENGYTF
once	TRBV30	NA	TRBJ1-1	TGTGCCTGGGGGGCCACTGAAGCTTTCTTT	CAWGATEAFF
NA	TRBV6-1	NA	TRBJ1-2	TGTGCCAGCAGTGAATGGCCTAACTATGGCTACACCTTC	CASSEWPNYGYTF
NA	TRBV6-2/TRBV6-3	TRBD1	TRBJ1-6	TGTGCCAGCAGTGGGGGACAGGGTTATTCACCCCTCCACTTT	CASSGGQGYSPLHF
NA	TRBV4-3	NA	TRBJ2-6	TGCGCCAGCAGCCAAGATCCGTCGGGCTCTGGGGCCAACGTCCTGACTTTC	CASSQDPSGSGANVLTF
NA	TRBV27	TRBD1	TRBJ2-7	TGTGCCAGCAGTTCCCACCGGGACAGGGGAGGCGAGCAGTACTTC	CASSSHRDRGGEQYF
NA	TRBV12-3/TRBV12-4	NA	TRBJ2-1	TGTGCCAGCAGTCCCTATTACAATGAGCAGTTCTTC	CASSPYYNEQFF
NA	TRBV28	TRBD2	TRBJ2-3	TGTGCCAGCAGGGGGACTAGCATAGATACGCAGTATTTT	CASRGTSIDTQYF
NA	TRBV2	TRBD1	TRBJ2-5	TGTGCCAGCAGTCAATTGACAGGGGAGACCCAGTACTTC	CASSQLTGETQYF
NA	TRBV6-6	NA	TRBJ1-1	TGTGCCAGCAGTTCAACAGGGAACACTGAAGCTTTCTTT	CASSSTGNTEAFF
NA	TRBV19	NA	TRBJ1-3	TGTGCCAGTAGTCCTTCGGGGGGCTTAAGCTCTGGAAACACCATATATTTT	CASSPSGGLSSGNTIYF